This TCR beta chain was documented in a study of blood T cells in healthy people across ages. Study-level results: Diversity figures derived from one million T cells were judged to underestimate the true value.

As concerns this clonotype: Its antigen is not known.

V was clipped by 6 bases and J by 5 bases; unmatched bases: 15. Germline V gene data show CDR1 as DFQATT and CDR2 as SNEGSKA (reference sequence). CDR3 size: 15 residues. Sample-barcoded 5' priming and a J-beta primer mix drove a second PCR of roughly 6 to 12 cycles. Each CDR3 protein gets one entry after TCRdb re-called the 5' RACE reads with MiXCR. The data hold about 780,000 distinct CDR3 sequences, with approximately 59% observed a single time. The specimen sequenced was blood. J is TRBJ2-5 and V is TRBV20-1; 7 bases align to TRBD2. The clonotype comes from a man younger than 45 in good health. The CDR3 spells CSAIVGSSGGETQYF. In DNA form, the CDR3 reads TGCAGTGCCATAGTCGGGTCTAGCGGTGGGGAGACCCAGTACTTC.